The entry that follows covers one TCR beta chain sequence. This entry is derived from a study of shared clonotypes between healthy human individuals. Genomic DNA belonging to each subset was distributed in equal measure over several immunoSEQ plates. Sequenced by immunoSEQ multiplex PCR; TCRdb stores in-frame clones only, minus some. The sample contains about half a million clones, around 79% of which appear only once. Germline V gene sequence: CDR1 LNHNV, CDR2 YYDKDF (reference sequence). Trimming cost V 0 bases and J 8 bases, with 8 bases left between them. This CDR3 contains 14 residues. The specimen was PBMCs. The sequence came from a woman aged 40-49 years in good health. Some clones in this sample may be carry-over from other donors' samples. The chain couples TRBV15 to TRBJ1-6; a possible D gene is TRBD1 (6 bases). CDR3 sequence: CATSREPGDSPLHF. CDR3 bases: TGTGCCACCAGCAGAGAGCCAGGGGATTCACCCCTCCACTTT.